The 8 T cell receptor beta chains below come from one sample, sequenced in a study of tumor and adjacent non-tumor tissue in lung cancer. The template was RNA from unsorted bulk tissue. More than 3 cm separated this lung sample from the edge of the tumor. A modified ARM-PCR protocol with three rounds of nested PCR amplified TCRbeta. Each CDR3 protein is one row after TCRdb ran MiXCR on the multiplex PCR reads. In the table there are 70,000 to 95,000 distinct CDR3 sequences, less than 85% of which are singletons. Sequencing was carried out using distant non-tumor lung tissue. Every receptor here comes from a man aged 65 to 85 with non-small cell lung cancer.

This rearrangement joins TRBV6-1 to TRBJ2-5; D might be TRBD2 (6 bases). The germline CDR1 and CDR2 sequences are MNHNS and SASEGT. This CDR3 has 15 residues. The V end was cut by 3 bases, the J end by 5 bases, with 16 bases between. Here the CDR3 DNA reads TGTGCCAGCAGTGATAATGCTGCGGGGCGGGAGACCCAGTACTTC. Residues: CASSDNAAGRETQYF.

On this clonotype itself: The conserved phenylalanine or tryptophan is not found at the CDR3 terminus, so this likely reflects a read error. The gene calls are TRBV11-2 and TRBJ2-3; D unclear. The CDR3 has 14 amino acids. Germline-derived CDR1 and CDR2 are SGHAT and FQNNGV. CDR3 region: CANSSQGFSDTQYI. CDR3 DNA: TGTGCCAACAGCTCACAAGGGTTCTCAGATACGCAGTATATT.

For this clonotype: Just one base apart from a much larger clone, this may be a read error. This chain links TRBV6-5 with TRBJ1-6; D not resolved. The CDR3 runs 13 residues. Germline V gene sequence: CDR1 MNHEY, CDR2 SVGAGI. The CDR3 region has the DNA TGTGCCGGCAGTTCCAAGGAAGGTTCACCCCTCCACTTT. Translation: CAGSSKEGSPLHF.

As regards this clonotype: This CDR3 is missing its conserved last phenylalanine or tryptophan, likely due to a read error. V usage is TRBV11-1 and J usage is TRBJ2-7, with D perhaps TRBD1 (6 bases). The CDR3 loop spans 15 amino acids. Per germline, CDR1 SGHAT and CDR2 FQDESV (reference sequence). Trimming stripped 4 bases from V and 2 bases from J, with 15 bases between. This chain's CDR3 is CASSSSVTGTYEQYI. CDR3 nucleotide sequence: TGTGCCAGCAGCTCCTCCGTGACAGGAACCTACGAGCAGTACATC.

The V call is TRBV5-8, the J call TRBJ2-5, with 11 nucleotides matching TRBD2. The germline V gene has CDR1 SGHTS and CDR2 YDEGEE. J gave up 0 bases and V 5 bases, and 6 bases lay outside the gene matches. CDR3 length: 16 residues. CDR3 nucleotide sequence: TGTGCCAGCAGGATAGCGGGGGGGAGGTACCAAGAGACCCAGTACTTC. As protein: CASRIAGGRYQETQYF.

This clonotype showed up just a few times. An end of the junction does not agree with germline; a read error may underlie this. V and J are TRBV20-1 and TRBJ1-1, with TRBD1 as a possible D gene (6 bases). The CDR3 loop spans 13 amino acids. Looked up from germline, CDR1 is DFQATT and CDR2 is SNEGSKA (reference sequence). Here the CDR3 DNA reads TGCGCGGGGGCAGACACCCTGAACAATGAAGCTTTCTTT. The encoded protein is CAGADTLNNEAFF.

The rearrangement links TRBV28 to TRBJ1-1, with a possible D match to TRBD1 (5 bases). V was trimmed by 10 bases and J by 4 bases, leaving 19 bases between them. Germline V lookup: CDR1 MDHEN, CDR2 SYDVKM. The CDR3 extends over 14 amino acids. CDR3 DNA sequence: TGTGCCACGACAGAGTGGGAGCGGAGCACTGAAGCTTTCTTT. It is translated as CATTEWERSTEAFF.

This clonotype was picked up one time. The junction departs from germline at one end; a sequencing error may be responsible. The CDR3 is CASSLFQGSSYEQSF. The CDR3 DNA follows: TGTGCCAGCAGCTTATTTCAGGGAAGTTCCTATGAGCAGTCCTTC. V and J are TRBV11-3 and TRBJ2-1; perhaps TRBD1 as D (5 bases). There are 15 residues in the CDR3. The germline CDR1 and CDR2 sequences are SGHNT and YENEEA.